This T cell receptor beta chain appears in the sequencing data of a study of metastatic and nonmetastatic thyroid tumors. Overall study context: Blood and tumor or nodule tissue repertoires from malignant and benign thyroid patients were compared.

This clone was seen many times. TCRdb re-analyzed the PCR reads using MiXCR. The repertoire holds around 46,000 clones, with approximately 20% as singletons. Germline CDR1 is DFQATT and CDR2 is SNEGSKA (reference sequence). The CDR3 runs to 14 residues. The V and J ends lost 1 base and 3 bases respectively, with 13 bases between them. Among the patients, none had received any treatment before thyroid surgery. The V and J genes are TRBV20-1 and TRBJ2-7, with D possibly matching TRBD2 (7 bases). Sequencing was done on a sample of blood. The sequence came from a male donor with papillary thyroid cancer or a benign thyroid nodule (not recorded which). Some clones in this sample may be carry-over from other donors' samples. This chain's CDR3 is CSARVQGRDYEQYF. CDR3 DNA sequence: TGCAGTGCTAGAGTGCAGGGGAGGGACTACGAGCAGTACTTC.